This T cell receptor beta chain is drawn from a study of CD8 T cells in Susac syndrome. The germline gives CDR1 SGDLS, CDR2 YYNGEE. The CDR3 loop spans 15 amino acids. V lost 0 bases and J 4 bases, leaving 14 bases between the germline ends. The sequenced target, TCR beta, came from blood CD8+ and CD4+ T cells. Negative isolation was used for CD8+ and CD4+ T cells and FACS enrichment for TEMRA cells. Random hexamers served to reverse transcribe roughly 0.45 to 1 ug RNA. By means of immunoSEQ multiplex PCR, TCR beta CDR3 spanning 54 Vbeta and 13 Jbeta underwent amplification. TCRdb re-called the immunoSEQ multiplex PCR reads with MiXCR, one entry per CDR3 protein. The sample consists of some 300,000 distinct CDR3 sequences, roughly 90% of them appearing once.

The sequenced material came from CD8+ T cells from PBMCs. This sequence joins TRBV9 and TRBJ2-7, with D possibly being TRBD1 (6 bases). The sequence came from a human donor with multiple sclerosis. CDR3 DNA: TGTGCCAGCAGCGTAGGGGCCACAGGGTTGTACGAGCAGTACTTC. This translates into CASSVGATGLYEQYF.